The 27 T cell receptor beta chains presented below share a single source sample, sequenced in a study of molecular identifiers for immune sequencing clone quantification. TCRdb reanalysed the PCR reads using MiXCR and keeps one entry per CDR3 protein. This sample has roughly 93,000 distinct CDR3 sequences, with 20% to 25% found just once. Sequenced input: naive CD8+ T cells from blood, with Jurkat cell RNA spiked in. The subset: FACS-sorted CD8+CD4-CCR7+CD45RA+ naive T cells. These receptor sequences come from a human donor in good health. Some libraries in this study had Jurkat cell RNA spiked in.

This clonotype has more than one count but fewer than ten. The V and J genes are TRBV20-1 and TRBJ2-1, with 11 bases lining up with TRBD2. After removal of 0 bases from V and 8 bases from J, the junction contained 3 bases not matched to a gene. This CDR3 region has 14 residues. Germline-derived CDR1 and CDR2 are DFQATT and SNEGSKA (reference sequence). The CDR3 DNA reads TGCAGTGCTAGAGAACTAGCGGGAGTGGATGAGCAGTTCTTC. It encodes CSARELAGVDEQFF.

This clonotype was seen only once. A much larger clone lies a single base off, so this may be a read error. This CDR3 fails to terminate in the conserved phenylalanine or tryptophan, so it likely reflects a read error. V and J are TRBV6-5 and TRBJ2-7; D remains unclear. The germline CDR1 and CDR2 sequences are MNHEY and SVGAGI. Trimming shortened V by 0 bases and J by 4 bases, and 7 bases separated the two germline ends. The CDR3 is made up of 13 amino acids. CDR3 nucleotides: TGTGCCAGCAGTTACTCGATGGCTTACGAGCAGTACCTC. It yields the protein CASSYSMAYEQYL.

As for this clonotype: This may be a read error: a much more frequent sequence differs by one nucleotide. V is TRBV2 and J is TRBJ2-3; maybe TRBD1 (7 bases). The CDR3 is 12 amino acids. Germline CDR1 and CDR2: SNHLY and FYNNEI. CDR3 region: CARGTETDTHYF. CDR3 nucleotide sequence: TGTGCCCGCGGGACAGAGACAGATACGCACTATTTT.

Concerning this clonotype itself: A much larger clone differs from this one at a single base, so this may be a read error. The CDR3 protein is CASRGPNTEALF. DNA for the CDR3: TGTGCCAGCAGGGGACCAAACACTGAAGCTCTCTTT. V is TRBV9 and J is TRBJ1-1; D perhaps matches TRBD1 (5 bases). The CDR3 runs 12 residues. In germline, CDR1 is SGDLS, CDR2 YYNGEE. The full variable domain, in which reference TRBV9 and TRBJ1-1 provide the parts outside the CDR3, is DSGVTQTPKHLITATGQRVTLRCSPRSGDLSVYWYQQSLDQGLQFLIQYYNGEERAKGNILERFSAQQFPDLHSELNLSSLELGDSALYFCASRGPNTEALFGQGTRLTVV.

For this clonotype: A read error may explain this, as a much larger clone is one base away. The gene calls are TRBV19 and TRBJ2-3, with TRBD2 matching 10 bases. Germline V gene data show CDR1 as LNHDA and CDR2 as SQIVND (reference sequence). The junction had 7 bases not matched to a gene; V was cut back by 5 bases and J by 2 bases. The CDR3 runs to 16 residues. The CDR3 coding sequence is TGTGCCAGTAGTGTACCTAGCGGGGGAGACACAGATACGCAGTATTTT. This codes for CASSVPSGGDTDTQYF. Complete variable domain (other parts from reference TRBV19 and TRBJ2-3): DGGITQSPKYLFRKEGQNVTLSCEQNLNHDAMYWYRQDPGQGLRLIYYSQIVNDFQKGDIAEGYSVSREKKESFPLTVTSAQKNPTAFYLCASSVPSGGDTDTQYFGPGTRLTVL.

This clonotype was found many times. The rearrangement joins TRBV5-6 to TRBJ1-5; the D is unclear. Germline loops: CDR1 SGHDT, CDR2 YYEEEE. Trimming removed 4 bases from V and 3 bases from J, with 8 bases in between. The CDR3 is made up of 13 amino acids. This CDR3 is CASSARDNQPQHF. The CDR3 DNA follows: TGTGCCAGCAGCGCCCGGGACAATCAGCCCCAGCATTTT.

This clonotype appeared a few times. The chain couples TRBV19 to TRBJ2-3; D not certain. Germline CDR1 and CDR2: LNHDA and SQIVND (reference sequence). V was trimmed by 0 bases and J by 4 bases, leaving 14 bases between them. The length of the CDR3 is 16 residues. The CDR3 region has the DNA TGTGCCAGTAGTATAGACTACTCGCAAGAGGCAGATACGCAGTATTTT. Its translation: CASSIDYSQEADTQYF.

The chain is built from TRBV5-6 and TRBJ2-7; 11 bases line up with TRBD2. The J segment lost 1 base and the V segment lost 5 bases, leaving 20 bases of the junction unmatched. CDR1 SGHDT and CDR2 YYEEEE come from the germline V gene. This CDR3 is built from 20 residues. Here the CDR3 DNA reads TGTGCCAGCAGTCTGGGGACCGGGACTAGCGGCCCCCGGGGTTCCTACGAGCAGTACTTC. Translating gives CASSLGTGTSGPRGSYEQYF. Together with reference TRBV5-6 and TRBJ2-7, the CDR3 gives the full variable domain: DAGVTQSPTHLIKTRGQQVTLRCSPKSGHDTVSWYQQALGQGPQFIFQYYEEEERQRGNFPDRFSGHQFPNYSSELNVNALLLGDSALYLCASSLGTGTSGPRGSYEQYFGPGTRLTVT.

This clonotype was seen ten or more times. The V gene is TRBV7-9, the J gene TRBJ1-5; possible D gene TRBD1, 5 bases. Per germline, CDR1 SEHNR and CDR2 FQNEAQ (reference sequence). The V end lost 3 bases, the J end lost 8 bases, and 11 bases lay between the germline ends. CDR3 length equals 13 residues. CDR3 in DNA: TGTGCCAGCAGCTTGTTTCAGGGAGAGCCCCAGCATTTT. Its protein is CASSLFQGEPQHF.

There are many counts of this clonotype. V gene TRBV12-3 or TRBV12-4 combines with J gene TRBJ2-7, with D tentatively TRBD2 (6 bases). The V end lost 3 bases, the J end lost 6 bases, and 15 bases lay between the germline ends. The CDR3 has 14 amino acids. Here the CDR3 DNA reads TGTGCCAGCAGTTTGTCTGGGGGGACCCCCGAGCAGTACTTC. Translation: CASSLSGGTPEQYF.

The table lists this clonotype with many counts. The rearrangement joins TRBV27 to TRBJ1-1, with no clear D. Germline-derived CDR1 and CDR2 are MNHEY and SMNVEV (reference sequence). Trimming stripped 5 bases from V and 5 bases from J, with 9 bases between. The CDR3 extends over 12 amino acids. The CDR3, as DNA: TGTGCCAGCAGTCCCCGGGGAACTGAAGCTTTCTTT. It encodes CASSPRGTEAFF.

Only a few counts were recorded for this clonotype. The chain joins TRBV28 to TRBJ1-5; TRBD1 matches at 11 bases. The CDR3 extends over 15 amino acids. Germline assignment: CDR1 MDHEN and CDR2 SYDVKM. J was trimmed by 6 bases and V by 5 bases; bases with no gene match: 6. The CDR3 nucleotides read TGTGCCAGCAGTACCGGGACAGGGGGGGGTCAGCCCCAGCATTTT. It codes for CASSTGTGGGQPQHF.

This clonotype was detected only a few times. V and J are TRBV6-1 and TRBJ2-1; the match to TRBD2 covers 9 bases. Germline V gene data show CDR1 as MNHNS and CDR2 as SASEGT. The CDR3 covers 15 residues. Trimming took 4 bases from V and 8 from J; bases not matched to a gene: 9. CDR3 protein: CASSATSGTVDEQFF. The CDR3 nucleotides read TGTGCCAGCAGTGCGACTAGCGGTACTGTTGATGAGCAGTTCTTC.

In this sample, this clonotype turned up a few times. J is TRBJ1-5 and V is TRBV12-5; no reliable D call. This CDR3 is built from 12 residues. From germline, CDR1 is LGHNT and CDR2 FRNRAP. V was pared by 4 bases and J by 9 bases, with 10 bases between. The CDR3 spells CASGSPLGPQHF. The CDR3 DNA follows: TGTGCTAGTGGTTCCCCCCTAGGGCCCCAGCATTTT.

The chain links TRBV4-1 to TRBJ1-1; the D gene is possibly TRBD1 (5 bases). The V gene's germline CDR1 is MGHRA and CDR2 YSYEKL. The germline V and J ends were trimmed by 1 base and 3 bases, with 18 bases remaining between them. This CDR3 is 17 amino acids long. CDR3 bases: TGCGCCAGCAGCCAAGTCGCGCTAGTACAGGCCTACACTGAAGCTTTCTTT. It encodes CASSQVALVQAYTEAFF.

This clonotype was counted ten times or more. The chain couples TRBV9 to TRBJ2-3; D uncertain. This CDR3 is built from 15 residues. Trimming took off 1 base at V and 2 bases at J, with 11 bases between the two ends. The germline CDR1 and CDR2 sequences are SGDLS and YYNGEE. CDR3 loop: CASSVLATDTDTQYF. The CDR3 DNA is TGTGCCAGCAGCGTATTGGCGACCGACACAGATACGCAGTATTTT.

The V gene is TRBV4-3, the J gene TRBJ1-5; the D is unclear. Germline V gene sequence: CDR1 LGHNA, CDR2 YSLEER. This CDR3 contains 15 residues. Trimming pared 4 bases from V and 4 bases from J, leaving 14 bases between. The CDR3 bases are TGCGCCAGCAGCCGAGATTACCGGGGTAATCAGCCCCAGCATTTT. Its translation: CASSRDYRGNQPQHF.

The gene calls are TRBV3-1 and TRBJ1-3; D is perhaps TRBD1 (6 bases). In germline, CDR1 is LGHDT, CDR2 YNNKEL (reference sequence). This CDR3 has 16 residues. The V gene lost 5 bases and the J gene lost 2 bases, with 16 bases spanning the gap. Written as DNA, the CDR3 is TGTGCCAGCAGCGCCCGACAGGAGGGAACTGGAAACACCATATATTTT. It specifies CASSARQEGTGNTIYF.

This clonotype occurred a few times. The gene calls are TRBV4-3 and TRBJ2-7; D may be TRBD1 or TRBD2 (5 bases each). The CDR3 length is 19 residues. CDR1 and CDR2 from the germline V gene are LGHNA and YSLEER. V was trimmed by 0 bases and J by 4 bases, leaving 25 bases between them. CDR3 sequence: CASSQEGGHLGFGGYEQYF. In DNA form, the CDR3 reads TGCGCCAGCAGCCAAGAGGGTGGACACCTAGGCTTTGGGGGTTACGAGCAGTACTTC.

A word on this clonotype: This may arise from a read error, as a much more abundant clone is one base away. The chain joins TRBV2 to TRBJ1-5; maybe TRBD1 (5 bases). Germline loops: CDR1 SNHLY, CDR2 FYNNEI. Between the trimmed V and J ends, which lost 5 bases and 6 bases, there was a span of 29 bases. The CDR3 extends over 19 amino acids. CDR3 DNA sequence: TGTGCCAGCAGTTACAACTTAGGGGCGGCTAGCAGGGTTGGTCAGCCCCAGCATTTT. Its translation: CASSYNLGAASRVGQPQHF.

This clonotype was counted only a few times. The chain joins TRBV28 to TRBJ2-7; TRBD1 aligns across 7 bases. The CDR3 consists of 12 residues. The V segment lost 8 bases and the J segment 2 bases; nucleotides outside the gene matches: 3. CDR1 and CDR2 from the germline V gene are MDHEN and SYDVKM. CDR3 sequence: CASGQGAYEQYF. For the CDR3, the DNA is TGTGCCAGCGGCCAGGGGGCCTACGAGCAGTACTTC.

This clonotype was seen more than once but under ten times. The V gene is TRBV6-6, the J gene TRBJ1-4; tentatively, D is TRBD1 (5 bases). The V gene's germline CDR1 is MNHNY and CDR2 SVGAGI (reference sequence). The CDR3 sequence is 14 residues long. The ends were cut back, 2 bases at V and 8 bases at J, with 12 bases in the middle. This CDR3 reads CASSYGGVWEKLFF. CDR3 DNA: TGTGCCAGCAGTTACGGGGGAGTTTGGGAAAAACTGTTTTTT.

On this clonotype: Just one base apart from a much larger clone, this may be a read error. This sequence joins TRBV6-5 and TRBJ2-7, with D tentatively TRBD2 (5 bases). This CDR3 contains 14 residues. Germline CDR1 MNHEY, CDR2 SVGAGI. In DNA form, the CDR3 reads TGTGCCAGCAGTTACGGACTTGGGAGCTACGAGCTGTACTTC. Translating it yields CASSYGLGSYELYF.

The chain is built from TRBV12-3 or TRBV12-4 and TRBJ1-2; perhaps TRBD1 as D (5 bases). V lost 4 bases, J lost 4 bases, and 7 bases lay in between. This CDR3 is 12 amino acids long. The CDR3 spells CASSSGGYGYTF. The CDR3 DNA follows: TGTGCCAGCAGTTCCGGGGGCTATGGCTACACCTTC.

The table lists this clonotype with many counts. DNA for the CDR3: TGCAGCGTTGCGGAGAGGGCAGGGGGTACGCCCCAGCATTTT. The encoded protein is CSVAERAGGTPQHF. The chain carries TRBV29-1 and TRBJ1-5, with TRBD1 identical over 7 bases. This CDR3 is 14 amino acids long. V dropped 4 bases and J dropped 9; count of bases not matched to a gene: 12. Germline loops: CDR1 SQVTM, CDR2 ANQGSEA.

Remarks on this clonotype: A much larger clone lies a single base off, so this may be a read error. The chain uses TRBV4-3 and TRBJ2-3; possible D gene TRBD2, 6 bases. The germline CDR1 and CDR2 sequences are LGHNA and YSLEER. The CDR3 consists of 16 residues. Deletions cut 0 bases from V and 0 bases from J, with 10 bases between. In nucleotides, the CDR3 is TGCGCCAGCAGCCAAGATGATAGCGGAAGCACAGATACGCAGTATTTT. It encodes CASSQDDSGSTDTQYF.

This clonotype was seen repeatedly, ten times or more. The rearrangement links TRBV20-1 to TRBJ2-1, with 9 positions matching TRBD2. The CDR3 contains 16 residues. Germline CDR1 is DFQATT and CDR2 is SNEGSKA (reference sequence). V lost 6 bases, J lost 3 bases, and 12 bases stayed unmatched. Here the CDR3 DNA reads TGCAGTGCGCAACCGACCCTAGCGGGGCACTACAATGAGCAGTTCTTC. This encodes CSAQPTLAGHYNEQFF.